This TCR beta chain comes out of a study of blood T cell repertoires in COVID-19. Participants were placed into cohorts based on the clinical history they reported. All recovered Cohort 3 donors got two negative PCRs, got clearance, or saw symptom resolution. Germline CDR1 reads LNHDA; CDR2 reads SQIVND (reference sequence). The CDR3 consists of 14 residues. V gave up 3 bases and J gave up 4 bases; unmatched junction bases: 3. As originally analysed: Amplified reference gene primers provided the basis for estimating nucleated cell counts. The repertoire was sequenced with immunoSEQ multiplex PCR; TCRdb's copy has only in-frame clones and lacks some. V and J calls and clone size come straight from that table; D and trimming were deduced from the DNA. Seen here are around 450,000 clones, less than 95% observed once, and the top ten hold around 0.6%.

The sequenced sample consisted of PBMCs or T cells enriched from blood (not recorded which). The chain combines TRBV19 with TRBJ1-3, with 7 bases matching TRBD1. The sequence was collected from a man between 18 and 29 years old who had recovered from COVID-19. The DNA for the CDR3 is TGTGCCAGTAGTATGGGGACAGCCGGAAACACCATATATTTT. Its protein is CASSMGTAGNTIYF.